The 25 T cell receptor beta chains listed next were all sequenced from one sample in a study of radiation and T cells in renal cell carcinoma. Noted time point: baseline pretreatment blood. The sample's treatment: 15 Gy SBRT to primary tumor, nephrectomy 4 weeks later. Clones were read by immunoSEQ multiplex PCR, and TCRdb kept only the in-frame ones, dropping some. Of roughly 150,000 clones listed, less than 90% were seen once; the top ten hold about 4%. Specimen: blood, collected from a patient whose treatment included radiotherapy and nephrectomy. Every receptor here comes from a woman between 70 and 85 years old with renal cell carcinoma.

A word on this clone: The same CDR3 also results from other DNA sequences found in this sample. The chain carries TRBV5-6 and TRBJ1-5, with D unresolved. Germline assignment: CDR1 SGHDT and CDR2 YYEEEE. Trimming left V 4 bases short and J 0 bases short, with 8 bases between. The length of the CDR3 is 14 residues. CDR3 sequence (DNA): TGTGCCAGCAGCGGCGGATATAGCAATCAGCCCCAGCATTTT. Protein product: CASSGGYSNQPQHF.

The V gene is TRBV9, the J gene TRBJ1-2; D is perhaps TRBD1 (5 bases). Trimming left V 0 bases short and J 4 bases short, with 10 bases between. Germline V gives CDR1 SGDLS, CDR2 YYNGEE. This CDR3 has 14 residues. The CDR3 is CASSVDGASYGYTF. As DNA, the CDR3 is TGTGCCAGCAGCGTAGACGGGGCCAGCTATGGCTACACCTTC. The complete variable domain, with remaining parts taken from reference TRBV9 and TRBJ1-2, reads DSGVTQTPKHLITATGQRVTLRCSPRSGDLSVYWYQQSLDQGLQFLIQYYNGEERAKGNILERFSAQQFPDLHSELNLSSLELGDSALYFCASSVDGASYGYTFGSGTRLTVV.

The rearrangement uses TRBV28 and TRBJ2-7; D gene unclear. The CDR3 has 15 amino acids. Trimming pared 6 bases from V and 6 bases from J, leaving 21 bases between. Looked up from germline, CDR1 is MDHEN and CDR2 is SYDVKM. The CDR3 sequence is CASSQTNGPRPEQYF. The CDR3 nucleotides are TGTGCCAGCAGCCAGACAAACGGACCCAGGCCCGAGCAGTACTTC. The full variable domain, in which reference TRBV28 and TRBJ2-7 provide the parts outside the CDR3, is DVKVTQSSRYLVKRTGEKVFLECVQDMDHENMFWYRQDPGLGLRLIYFSYDVKMKEKGDIPEGYSVSREKKERFSLILESASTNQTSMYLCASSQTNGPRPEQYFGPGTRLTVT.

This clone has just one count. The CDR3 sequence is CASSLTETGANVLTF. CDR3 nucleotide sequence: TGTGCCAGCAGCTTGACTGAAACCGGGGCCAACGTCCTGACTTTC. The genes are TRBV5-6 and TRBJ2-6, with D hard to call. Germline V gene sequence: CDR1 SGHDT, CDR2 YYEEEE. V lost 1 base and J 4 bases, leaving 9 bases between the germline ends. The CDR3 is 15 residues long.

This clone appeared a few times. This chain links TRBV18 with TRBJ2-1; TRBD1 matches 8 bases. Germline assignment: CDR1 KGHSH and CDR2 LQKENI. Unmatched junction bases numbered 19, after V lost 3 bases and J lost 9 bases. The CDR3 extends over 18 amino acids. CDR3: CASSPLGTGQATFSEQFF. The CDR3 nucleotides are TGTGCCAGCTCACCTCTTGGGACGGGACAGGCTACTTTCAGTGAGCAGTTCTTC.

The V gene is TRBV19, the J gene TRBJ1-4; the D gene is possibly TRBD1 (5 bases). CDR3 size: 14 residues. Per the germline V gene, CDR1 is LNHDA and CDR2 is SQIVND (reference sequence). With 2 bases removed from V and 5 bases from J, the gap between germline ends came to 9 bases. CDR3 loop: CASSIRGTNEKLFF. In DNA, the CDR3 is TGTGCCAGTAGTATAAGGGGCACGAATGAAAAACTGTTTTTT.

The rearrangement uses TRBV5-6 and TRBJ1-1; D remains ambiguous. Trimming cost V 0 bases and J 0 bases, with 9 bases left between them. CDR3 length equals 15 residues. Per the germline V gene, CDR1 is SGHDT and CDR2 is YYEEEE. This chain's CDR3 is CASSLGATMNTEAFF. The DNA of the CDR3 is TGTGCCAGCAGCTTGGGAGCAACGATGAACACTGAAGCTTTCTTT.

The chain couples TRBV28 to TRBJ1-4, with 8 bases that match TRBD1. Germline V gives CDR1 MDHEN, CDR2 SYDVKM. J gave up 8 bases and V 6 bases, and 8 bases lay outside the gene matches. There are 14 residues in the CDR3. This chain's CDR3 is CASSGQGFREKLFF. The CDR3, as DNA: TGTGCCAGCAGCGGACAGGGATTCAGGGAAAAACTGTTTTTT.

V is TRBV5-6 and J is TRBJ2-1; 10 nucleotides agree with TRBD2. Trimming cost V 2 bases and J 4 bases; bases outside gene matches: 9. This CDR3 is built from 17 residues. Germline assignment: CDR1 SGHDT and CDR2 YYEEEE. The CDR3 region is CASSFPSGGALYNEQFF. CDR3 DNA: TGTGCCAGCAGCTTCCCCAGCGGGGGGGCCTTGTACAATGAGCAGTTCTTC.

The gene calls are TRBV7-6 and TRBJ2-7; perhaps TRBD2 as D (6 bases). Trimming cost V 5 bases and J 0 bases, with 8 bases left between them. CDR3 size: 13 residues. Germline-derived CDR1 and CDR2 are SGHVS and FNYEAQ. The CDR3 coding sequence is TGTGCCAGCAGCGCGGGGCCCTCCTACGAGCAGTACTTC. Its translation is CASSAGPSYEQYF.

This clone was picked up a small number of times. V gene TRBV13 combines with J gene TRBJ1-6; 7 nucleotides match TRBD1. The CDR3 runs 11 residues. The germline V gene encodes CDR1 PRHDT and CDR2 FYEKMQ (reference sequence). V was pared by 5 bases and J by 18 bases, with 7 bases of the junction left unmatched. The chain's CDR3 is CASSRTGLDHF. The CDR3 DNA reads TGTGCCAGCAGCCGGACAGGCTTAGACCACTTT.

This clone has only one observation. The rearrangement links TRBV5-6 to TRBJ1-1; TRBD1 agrees at 9 bases. V lost 2 bases and J lost 4; bases outside the gene matches: 6. The CDR3 length is 15 residues. Germline V gene sequence: CDR1 SGHDT, CDR2 YYEEEE. CDR3 loop: CASSFYGDRVTEAFF. The CDR3, as DNA: TGTGCCAGCAGCTTCTATGGGGACAGGGTCACTGAAGCTTTCTTT. The entire variable domain, with the rest obtained from reference TRBV5-6 and TRBJ1-1, is as follows: DAGVTQSPTHLIKTRGQQVTLRCSPKSGHDTVSWYQQALGQGPQFIFQYYEEEERQRGNFPDRFSGHQFPNYSSELNVNALLLGDSALYLCASSFYGDRVTEAFFGQGTRLTVV.

CDR3 loop: CASSRRQGGGELFF. As DNA, the CDR3 is TGTGCCAGCAGTCGAAGACAGGGAGGTGGGGAGCTGTTTTTT. The J gene is TRBJ2-2, the V gene TRBV28; weak D call: TRBD1 (7 bases). There are 14 residues in the CDR3. Per the germline V gene, CDR1 is MDHEN and CDR2 is SYDVKM. The ends were cut back, 5 bases at V and 8 bases at J, with 15 bases in the middle. Supplemented by reference TRBV28 and TRBJ2-2, the full variable domain reads DVKVTQSSRYLVKRTGEKVFLECVQDMDHENMFWYRQDPGLGLRLIYFSYDVKMKEKGDIPEGYSVSREKKERFSLILESASTNQTSMYLCASSRRQGGGELFFGEGSRLTVL.

The chain carries TRBV27 and TRBJ2-2; D perhaps matches TRBD1 (6 bases). This CDR3 is built from 13 residues. Trimming stripped 8 bases from V and 7 bases from J, with 14 bases between. Germline V gene lookup returns CDR1 MNHEY and CDR2 SMNVEV (reference sequence). CDR3 DNA sequence: TGTGCCAGCCGGACAGCTGGGGTCGGGGAGCTGTTTTTT. Translating gives CASRTAGVGELFF.

The V and J genes are TRBV29-1 and TRBJ1-1, with D unresolved. Trimming cost V 8 bases and J 1 base, with 8 bases left between them. The CDR3 is made up of 11 amino acids. Germline CDR1 SQVTM, CDR2 ANQGSEA. The CDR3 DNA follows: TGCAGCACCACCAAGAACACTGAAGCTTTCTTT. Its protein is CSTTKNTEAFF.

J is TRBJ2-4 and V is TRBV7-8; TRBD2 matches at 9 bases. Germline CDR1 SGHVS, CDR2 FQNEAQ. Unmatched junction bases numbered 8, after V lost 1 base and J lost 4 bases. CDR3 length equals 17 residues. DNA of the CDR3: TGTGCCAGCAGCTTAGGTGGTAGCGGGGGTTCGAAAAACATTCAGTACTTC. Protein product: CASSLGGSGGSKNIQYF.

The gene calls are TRBV5-1 and TRBJ2-5, with D perhaps matching TRBD2 (6 bases). The germline CDR1 and CDR2 sequences are SGHRS and YFSETQ. Trimming cost V 0 bases and J 4 bases, with 13 bases left between them. This CDR3 is 15 amino acids long. The CDR3 DNA follows: TGCGCCAGCAGCTTGGCCGGGAGTTCTGGAGAGACCCAGTACTTC. Protein: CASSLAGSSGETQYF. Full variable domain (missing parts from reference TRBV5-1 and TRBJ2-5): KAGVTQTPRYLIKTRGQQVTLSCSPISGHRSVSWYQQTPGQGLQFLFEYFSETQRNKGNFPGRFSGRQFSNSRSEMNVSTLELGDSALYLCASSLAGSSGETQYFGPGTRLLVL.

This clone showed up just a few times. The chain carries TRBV5-6 and TRBJ2-1; D tentatively reads TRBD1 or TRBD2 (5 bases each). Deletions cut 0 bases from V and 3 bases from J, with 10 bases between. Germline CDR1 is SGHDT and CDR2 is YYEEEE. This CDR3 contains 15 residues. In DNA form, the CDR3 reads TGTGCCAGCAGCTTGGGAGGGACGCACTACAATGAGCAGTTCTTC. The encoded protein is CASSLGGTHYNEQFF.

This chain uses TRBV19 with TRBJ2-1; the D call may be TRBD1 or TRBD2 (5 bases each). Deletions cut 6 bases from V and 0 bases from J, with 18 bases between. Germline assignment: CDR1 LNHDA and CDR2 SQIVND (reference sequence). The CDR3 is 17 residues long. This CDR3 reads CASRLAGTGISYNEQFF. Here the CDR3 DNA reads TGTGCCAGTAGACTCGCCGGGACGGGCATCTCCTACAATGAGCAGTTCTTC.

The chain joins TRBV2 to TRBJ2-2, with 10 bases fitting TRBD1. The CDR3 is made up of 14 amino acids. Germline V lookup: CDR1 SNHLY, CDR2 FYNNEI. V was pared by 6 bases and J by 6 bases, with 4 bases of the junction left unmatched. The CDR3 here is CASREDRGSGELFF. The CDR3 nucleotides read TGTGCCAGCAGGGAGGACAGGGGGTCCGGGGAGCTGTTTTTT.

Remarks on this clone: At one end the junction does not follow the germline gene, possibly because of a read error. The V gene is TRBV7-7, the J gene TRBJ2-5, with 11 bases matching TRBD2. This CDR3 is built from 15 residues. Germline CDR1 and CDR2: SSHAT and FNYEAQ (reference sequence). CDR3 in amino acids: CASSTGLAGGETQYF. The CDR3 nucleotides are TGTGCTAGCAGCACTGGACTAGCGGGCGGGGAGACCCAGTACTTC.

This clone was counted a single time. The rearrangement links TRBV30 to TRBJ2-5; the D gene is possibly TRBD1 (5 bases). Trimming shortened V by 7 bases and J by 2 bases, and 17 bases separated the two germline ends. Germline assignment: CDR1 GTSNPN and CDR2 SVGIG (reference sequence). The CDR3 extends over 14 amino acids. This CDR3 reads CAYTRLGVQETQYF. In nucleotides, the CDR3 is TGTGCCTATACCCGCTTAGGGGTTCAAGAGACCCAGTACTTC.

The chain couples TRBV9 to TRBJ1-6; D ambiguous. This CDR3 has 16 residues. Germline CDR1 is SGDLS and CDR2 is YYNGEE. V dropped 0 bases and J dropped 0 bases, with 7 bases sitting between them. CDR3 sequence (DNA): TGTGCCAGCAGCGTAGGACAACGCTCCTATAATTCACCCCTCCACTTT. Amino acid sequence: CASSVGQRSYNSPLHF.

V gene TRBV4-1 combines with J gene TRBJ2-1; 8 bases line up with TRBD2. The CDR3 loop spans 16 amino acids. Germline V lookup: CDR1 MGHRA, CDR2 YSYEKL. The V gene end was trimmed by 4 bases and the J gene end by 3 bases; junction bases not matched to a gene: 8. CDR3 nucleotide sequence: TGCGCCAGCAGCCGGGTTGAAGCGGGGGACTACAATGAGCAGTTCTTC. This codes for CASSRVEAGDYNEQFF.

The chain has TRBV28 and TRBJ1-2, with D unclear. Germline assignment: CDR1 MDHEN and CDR2 SYDVKM. Trimming stripped 5 bases from V and 8 bases from J, with 9 bases between. The CDR3 extends over 11 amino acids. The CDR3 protein is CASSTFRGYTF. CDR3 nucleotides: TGTGCCAGCAGTACCTTCCGGGGCTACACCTTC.